This passage covers 11 T cell receptor beta chains from one sample sequenced in a study of tumor-infiltrating lymphocytes in primary liver carcinoma. RNA was extracted from whole blood without cell sorting, alongside germline DNA. Constant-region priming of about 0.5 ug total RNA yielded TCR beta cDNA. Employing slightly modified ARM-PCR, three nested multiplex PCR rounds were run, and these gave rise to the TCR beta libraries. TRBV1-TRBV30 forward primers paired with a C-beta reverse primer drove the first two PCR rounds, ten to eleven cycles each. TCRdb reanalysed the multiplex PCR reads using MiXCR and keeps one entry per CDR3 protein. The sample has 310,000 or so distinct CDR3 sequences, 58% seen once. The sequencing sample was made of peripheral blood. These receptors came from a young woman with primary liver carcinoma and hepatitis B virus infection.

This clonotype has just one count. No conserved phenylalanine or tryptophan ends this CDR3, so it is likely a read error. The rearrangement links TRBV12-3 or TRBV12-4 to TRBJ2-7; D is unclear. V was trimmed by 7 bases and J by 2 bases, leaving 9 bases between them. CDR3 length: 12 amino acids. CDR3 in amino acids: CASKYEAYEQYL. CDR3 nucleotides: TGTGCCAGCAAGTACGAGGCCTACGAGCAGTACCTC.

Only a few counts were recorded for this clonotype. This sequence may be a read error, since a much larger clone differs from it by one base. The chain has TRBV11-2 and TRBJ2-2; tentatively, D is TRBD2 (6 bases). The CDR3 contains 16 residues. The germline gives CDR1 SGHAT, CDR2 FQNNGV. CDR3 loop: CASSLRSAGSTRELFF. The CDR3 bases are TGTGCCAGCAGCTTACGATCGGCGGGGAGCACCAGGGAGCTGTTTTTT.

The sample holds many counts of this clonotype. The rearrangement links TRBV6-1 to TRBJ1-2; 8 nucleotides line up with TRBD1. The CDR3 sequence is 13 residues long. J gave up 4 bases and V 8 bases, and 6 bases lay outside the gene matches. Germline V gives CDR1 MNHNS, CDR2 SASEGT. The CDR3 loop is CASGQGLSYGYTF. DNA for the CDR3: TGTGCCAGCGGACAGGGCTTGAGCTATGGCTACACCTTC.

This clonotype was recorded many times. CDR3: CASSLGYSSYEQYF. The DNA of the CDR3 is TGTGCCAGCAGCTTAGGGTACAGCTCCTACGAGCAGTACTTC. The rearrangement joins TRBV11-2 to TRBJ2-7, with D unclear. Germline V gene data show CDR1 as SGHAT and CDR2 as FQNNGV. Trimming pared 1 base from V and 0 bases from J, leaving 7 bases between. The CDR3 runs to 14 residues.

The CDR3 sequence is CATSDFSASGYNEQFF. The CDR3 DNA reads TGTGCCACCAGTGATTTTAGTGCTAGCGGGTACAATGAGCAGTTCTTC. The rearrangement uses TRBV24-1 and TRBJ2-1; 8 bases fit TRBD2. Germline V CDR1 and CDR2: KGHDR, SFDVKD. The ends lost 1 base at V and 4 bases at J; junction bases unmatched: 5. The CDR3 runs to 16 residues.

With respect to this clonotype: Just one base apart from a much larger clone, this may be a read error. The chain has TRBV4-3 and TRBJ2-7; D is unresolved. Germline CDR1 reads LGHNA; CDR2 reads YSLEER. This CDR3 is 17 amino acids long. CDR3 DNA sequence: TGCCCCAGCAGCCAAGATTATCGGGCGGACCTGTCCTACGAGCAGTACTTC. Translating it yields CPSSQDYRADLSYEQYF.

This clonotype was counted at least ten times. The chain links TRBV6-2 or TRBV6-3 to TRBJ2-7; D may be TRBD1 (5 bases). This CDR3 is 13 amino acids long. Germline values: CDR1 MNHEY, CDR2 SVGEGT. The V and J ends lost 2 bases and 12 bases respectively, with 17 bases between them. The CDR3 here is CASSYPGPGKPYF. Here the CDR3 DNA reads TGTGCCAGCAGTTACCCGGGCCCAGGGAAGCCGTACTTC.

A single count supports this clonotype. This chain joins TRBV7-8 and TRBJ1-2, with a possible D match to TRBD1 (6 bases). Germline CDR1 and CDR2: SGHVS and FQNEAQ. V lost 7 bases, J lost 4 bases, and 19 bases lay in between. The CDR3 length is 15 residues. CDR3 amino acids: CASTKGVGQTYGYTF. The CDR3 DNA follows: TGTGCCAGCACCAAAGGGGTAGGACAGACCTATGGCTACACCTTC.

V usage is TRBV12-3 or TRBV12-4 and J usage is TRBJ1-1; perhaps TRBD1 as D (5 bases). The CDR3 is 14 residues long. V was trimmed by 3 bases and J by 5 bases, leaving 13 bases between them. The CDR3 DNA is TGTGCCAGCAGTTTTATCAGGGTGGGTACTGAAGCTTTCTTT. It codes for CASSFIRVGTEAFF.

A few counts support this clonotype. This sequence joins TRBV4-1 and TRBJ1-6; D is undetermined. The CDR3 consists of 13 residues. Germline lookup yields CDR1 MGHRA and CDR2 YSYEKL. The V end lost 0 bases, the J end lost 9 bases, and 6 bases lay between the germline ends. CDR3 coding DNA: TGCGCCAGCAGCCAAGAACTCCCTTCACCCCTCCACTTT. This encodes CASSQELPSPLHF.

Details on this clonotype: A read error is likely, as this CDR3 ends without the conserved phenylalanine or tryptophan. This sequence joins TRBV11-2 and TRBJ2-7; 9 bases are a match to TRBD1. Germline V gene sequence: CDR1 SGHAT, CDR2 FQNNGV. CDR3 length: 13 residues. The CDR3 coding sequence is TGTGCTAGCAGCTTCGGGACAGGGTACGAGCAGTACTAC. Translating gives CASSFGTGYEQYY.